These T cell receptor beta chains were read from a single sample in a study of blood T cells in healthy people across ages. TCRdb redid the calling of the 5' RACE reads with MiXCR, one entry per CDR3 protein. The table has about a million distinct CDR3 sequences, just over 50% seen once; the top ten hold around 21%. Sequencing was performed on blood. The receptors were sampled from a woman aged 55-69 years in good health. Each CDR3 is given with its conserved first and last residue. The order of the fields is V gene, J gene, D gene, clone size, CDR3 DNA, CDR3 protein. D genes are given only for firm matches. The size entry is marked missing in some rows and otherwise reads once, few, many or a size class.

TRBV11-1	TRBJ2-3	NA	NA	TGTGCCAGCAGCTTAGGACCGGAGCGCACAGATACGCAGTATTTT	CASSLGPERTDTQYF
TRBV6-1	TRBJ2-7	TRBD2	few	TGTGCCACCAGGGGTAGCGGGATCAGCTCCTACGAGCAGTACTTC	CATRGSGISSYEQYF
TRBV5-1	TRBJ2-4	TRBD2	NA	TGCGCCAGCAGCTTGCAACTAGCGGGAGTTGGAAACATTCAGTACTTC	CASSLQLAGVGNIQYF
TRBV7-2	TRBJ2-5	TRBD2	NA	TGTGCCAGCAGCCCCCCCCGCGGGGGGAAAGAGACCCAGTACTTC	CASSPPRGGKETQYF
TRBV29-1	TRBJ2-1	TRBD2	NA	TGCAGCGTTAAGGGGACTAGTTCCTACAATGAGCAGTTCTTC	CSVKGTSSYNEQFF
TRBV20-1	TRBJ2-3	NA	NA	TGCAGTGCTAGAGTTGGGATTCCCACAGATACGCAGTATTTT	CSARVGIPTDTQYF
TRBV29-1	TRBJ2-1	NA	few	TGCAGCGTTGAAGACACAGGTGAGCAGTTCTTC	CSVEDTGEQFF
TRBV18	TRBJ2-7	NA	many	TGTGCCAGCAGTCCAGGGGCCTCCTACGAGCAGTACTTC	CASSPGASYEQYF
TRBV29-1	TRBJ2-3	TRBD2	few	TGCAGCGTTGAAGTGAGCGGGGCAGATACGCAGTATTTT	CSVEVSGADTQYF
TRBV2	TRBJ1-6	TRBD1	NA	TGTGCCAGCAGTGGGGGACAGGGATTTCGATCACCCCTCCACTTT	CASSGGQGFRSPLHF
TRBV12-3/TRBV12-4	TRBJ1-4	NA	NA	TGTGCCAGCAGTTTTCAGGGTACGGTTGAAAAACTGTTTTTT	CASSFQGTVEKLFF
TRBV20-1	TRBJ1-5	NA	few	TGCAGTGCTGGGGGACGGACCGATCAGCCCCAGCATTTT	CSAGGRTDQPQHF
TRBV2	TRBJ1-2	TRBD1	NA	TGTGCCAGCAGCCTAGACAGGGGGCAGGGCTACACCTTC	CASSLDRGQGYTF
TRBV7-9	TRBJ1-1	NA	NA	TGTGCCAGCAGCGCAACCGGGACAACAAACACTGAAGCTTTCTTT	CASSATGTTNTEAFF
TRBV5-1	TRBJ2-5	NA	NA	TGCGCCAGCAGCTTGACAGGGCCAGGGACCCAGTACTTC	CASSLTGPGTQYF
TRBV7-2	TRBJ1-2	NA	NA	TGTGCCAACAGCTTAGCGGGTGGGAGAGGTTATGGCTACACCTTC	CANSLAGGRGYGYTF
TRBV10-3	TRBJ2-5	TRBD1	NA	TGTGCCATCAGTGAGGGACAGGGTCCCCCGCAGTACTTC	CAISEGQGPPQYF
TRBV5-1	TRBJ2-5	NA	NA	TGCGCCAGCAGCGTACCGAACAGAGACCAAGAGACCCAGTACTTC	CASSVPNRDQETQYF